The 30 T cell receptor beta chains reported below all come from one sample, sequenced in a study of blood T cell repertoires in COVID-19. The repertoire was sequenced with immunoSEQ multiplex PCR; TCRdb's copy has only in-frame clones and lacks some. The sample includes some 190,000 clones, over 75% of them seen just once. Source material: peripheral blood. The source is a woman aged 50 to 65 with acute or convalescent COVID-19.

The chain combines TRBV9 with TRBJ1-2; no clear D. V lost 0 bases and J 4 bases, leaving 16 bases between the germline ends. The CDR3 is 16 residues long. CDR1 is SGDLS, CDR2 YYNGEE, per germline. CDR3 loop: CASSVDRTGALYGYTF. The CDR3 nucleotides are TGTGCCAGCAGCGTAGACCGTACCGGAGCCCTCTATGGCTACACCTTC.

This chain joins TRBV5-6 and TRBJ1-6, with D possibly matching TRBD1 (6 bases). V was cut by 5 bases and J by 7 bases, with 13 bases left in between. Germline V gives CDR1 SGHDT, CDR2 YYEEEE. The CDR3 runs 14 residues. CDR3 sequence (DNA): TGTGCCAGCAGGAAACAGGGTGACAATTCACCCCTCCACTTT. It is translated as CASRKQGDNSPLHF. Complete variable domain (other parts from reference TRBV5-6 and TRBJ1-6): DAGVTQSPTHLIKTRGQQVTLRCSPKSGHDTVSWYQQALGQGPQFIFQYYEEEERQRGNFPDRFSGHQFPNYSSELNVNALLLGDSALYLCASRKQGDNSPLHFGNGTRLTVT.

CDR3 in amino acids: CASGGTSGSNTGELFF. For the CDR3, the DNA is TGTGCCAGTGGGGGGACTAGCGGGTCGAACACCGGGGAGCTGTTTTTT. The chain couples TRBV19 to TRBJ2-2, with 12 bases identical to TRBD2. The CDR3 contains 16 residues. The V gene end was trimmed by 8 bases and the J gene end by 0 bases; junction bases not matched to a gene: 4. Per the germline V gene, CDR1 is LNHDA and CDR2 is SQIVND (reference sequence).

The chain carries TRBV24-1 and TRBJ2-1, with TRBD1 matching 10 bases. This CDR3 is 14 amino acids long. Unmatched junction bases numbered 4, after V lost 6 bases and J lost 6 bases. From germline, CDR1 is KGHDR and CDR2 SFDVKD. As DNA, the CDR3 is TGTGCCACCAGTAGGACAGGGGGGACCAATGAGCAGTTCTTC. Protein sequence: CATSRTGGTNEQFF.

The chain couples TRBV3-1 (or the pseudogene TRBV3-2) to TRBJ1-3; D call uncertain. CDR1 and CDR2 from the germline V gene are LGHDT and YNNKEL (reference sequence). V lost 1 base and J lost 1, with 14 bases in between. This CDR3 spans 17 amino acids. CDR3 in amino acids: CASSQGRAGRSGNTIYF. The CDR3 region has the DNA TGTGCCAGCAGCCAAGGACGGGCCGGGAGGTCTGGAAACACCATATATTTT.

The J gene is TRBJ1-5, the V gene TRBV6-5; D remains ambiguous. The germline V gene encodes CDR1 MNHEY and CDR2 SVGAGI. CDR3 length: 11 amino acids. Trimming removed 7 bases at V and 4 bases at J, with 5 bases between. CDR3 region: CASTNNQPQHF. The CDR3 DNA reads as TGTGCCAGCACCAATAATCAGCCCCAGCATTTT.

The chain links TRBV10-2 to TRBJ1-4; a weak D match, TRBD1 (6 bases). The CDR3 has 13 amino acids. Per germline, CDR1 WSHSY and CDR2 SAAADI. V shed 8 bases and J shed 8 bases, with 15 bases lying between them. The CDR3 region has the DNA TGCGCCAGCCGGGGGGCAGGAATAGAAAAACTGTTTTTT. As protein: CASRGAGIEKLFF.

V usage is TRBV27 and J usage is TRBJ1-6; 8 nucleotides agree with TRBD1. This CDR3 spans 13 amino acids. Germline CDR1 reads MNHEY; CDR2 reads SMNVEV (reference sequence). J was trimmed by 10 bases and V by 3 bases; bases with no gene match: 2. The CDR3 region has the DNA TGTGCCAGCAGTTTGACAGGGGTATCACCCCTCCACTTT. Amino acid sequence: CASSLTGVSPLHF.

The genes are TRBV3-1 (or the pseudogene TRBV3-2) and TRBJ2-1, with a weak D call TRBD2 (6 bases). The germline V gene has CDR1 LGHDT and CDR2 YNNKEL (reference sequence). V was cut by 3 bases and J by 10 bases, with 10 bases left in between. This CDR3 contains 12 residues. CDR3 region: CASSQGLLEQFF. CDR3 DNA sequence: TGTGCCAGCAGCCAGGGACTTCTGGAGCAGTTCTTC.

The rearrangement uses TRBV7-2 and TRBJ1-5; D gene ambiguous. CDR3 size: 15 residues. CDR1 is SGHTA and CDR2 is FQGNSA in the germline V gene. The ends were cut back, 6 bases at V and 0 bases at J, with 12 bases in the middle. The CDR3 region is CASSPEADSNQPQHF. The CDR3 DNA sequence: TGTGCCAGCAGTCCAGAGGCGGATAGCAATCAGCCCCAGCATTTT. The full variable domain, in which reference TRBV7-2 and TRBJ1-5 provide the parts outside the CDR3, is GAGVSQSPSNKVTEKGKDVELRCDPISGHTALYWYRQSLGQGLEFLIYFQGNSAPDKSGLPSDRFSAERTGGSVSTLTIQRTQQEDSAVYLCASSPEADSNQPQHFGDGTRLSIL.

The chain uses TRBV7-2 and TRBJ1-3, with D maybe TRBD1 (6 bases). The CDR3 sequence is 17 residues long. The V end lost 1 base, the J end lost 4 bases, and 17 bases lay between the germline ends. CDR1 and CDR2 (germline): SGHTA, FQGNSA. The CDR3 protein is CASSLGGPRSSGNTIYF. For the CDR3, the DNA is TGTGCCAGCAGCTTAGGGGGGCCCCGCTCTTCAGGAAACACCATATATTTT.

For the CDR3, the DNA is TGTGCCAGCAGTTTAGAGACCGACAGGGGTACTGAAGCTTTCTTT. This translates into CASSLETDRGTEAFF. The chain carries TRBV28 and TRBJ1-1, with 8 bases matching TRBD1. V lost 2 bases, J lost 5 bases, and 7 bases stayed unmatched. CDR1 and CDR2 from the germline V gene are MDHEN and SYDVKM. This CDR3 is 15 amino acids long.

The genes are TRBV5-1 and TRBJ2-1, with 14 nucleotides matching TRBD2. Unmatched junction bases numbered 8, after V lost 3 bases and J lost 0 bases. CDR3 size: 19 residues. Per germline, CDR1 SGHRS and CDR2 YFSETQ. The CDR3 region has the DNA TGCGCCAGCAGCTCGGGGACTAGCGGGGGATTGAGCTCCTACAATGAGCAGTTCTTC. Encoded protein: CASSSGTSGGLSSYNEQFF.

The count of this clone is one. The chain uses TRBV5-1 and TRBJ2-7, with D possibly matching TRBD1 (6 bases). V was cut by 1 base and J by 3 bases, with 8 bases left in between. Germline CDR1 reads SGHRS; CDR2 reads YFSETQ. The CDR3 consists of 13 residues. As DNA, the CDR3 is TGCGCCAGCAGCTTGCCGGACAGCTACGAGCAGTACTTC. Protein: CASSLPDSYEQYF.

This clone was picked up a small number of times. The J gene is TRBJ2-5, the V gene TRBV5-1; 7 positions agree with TRBD2. The V gene's germline CDR1 is SGHRS and CDR2 YFSETQ. The V segment lost 2 bases and the J segment 5 bases; nucleotides outside the gene matches: 6. The CDR3 extends over 14 amino acids. The CDR3 DNA reads as TGCGCCAGCAGCTTCCCGGGGGGAGGGGAGACCCAGTACTTC. Its protein product is CASSFPGGGETQYF.

CDR3 amino acids: CASSLKRPGGGLYGYTF. Written as DNA, the CDR3 is TGTGCCAGCAGTTTAAAAAGGCCAGGGGGCGGACTCTATGGCTACACCTTC. This chain joins TRBV27 and TRBJ1-2, with 8 positions matching TRBD1. This CDR3 contains 17 residues. The junction had 12 bases not matched to a gene; V was cut back by 2 bases and J by 4 bases. Germline V gene sequence: CDR1 MNHEY, CDR2 SMNVEV (reference sequence).

This clone was seen just once. The chain has TRBV7-2 and TRBJ2-1; 7 bases are shared with TRBD1. The CDR3 has 13 residues. The V gene end was trimmed by 1 base and the J gene end by 13 bases; junction bases not matched to a gene: 7. CDR1 and CDR2 (germline): SGHTA, FQGNSA. The DNA of the CDR3 is TGTGCCAGCAGCTTAGAAAGACAGGGTAGTCAGTTCTTC. Protein: CASSLERQGSQFF. Drawing the rest from reference TRBV7-2 and TRBJ2-1, the complete variable domain is GAGVSQSPSNKVTEKGKDVELRCDPISGHTALYWYRQSLGQGLEFLIYFQGNSAPDKSGLPSDRFSAERTGGSVSTLTIQRTQQEDSAVYLCASSLERQGSQFFGPGTRLTVL.

The J gene is TRBJ1-3, the V gene TRBV18, with D maybe TRBD1 (5 bases). Germline V CDR1 and CDR2: KGHSH, LQKENI. V was trimmed by 3 bases and J by 4 bases, leaving 10 bases between them. The CDR3 length is 14 residues. The CDR3 loop reads CASSPGQGGNTIYF. The CDR3 DNA reads TGTGCCAGCTCACCTGGGCAGGGAGGAAACACCATATATTTT.

The chain has TRBV30 and TRBJ2-7, with D possibly matching TRBD1 (6 bases). This CDR3 is built from 14 residues. Trimming removed 2 bases at V and 3 bases at J, with 14 bases between. Germline V gene lookup returns CDR1 GTSNPN and CDR2 SVGIG (reference sequence). The CDR3 reads CAWSRGMAGYEQYF. In nucleotides, the CDR3 is TGTGCCTGGAGTAGGGGGATGGCCGGCTACGAGCAGTACTTC.

The J gene is TRBJ2-7, the V gene TRBV7-2; 7 bases agree with TRBD1. Per germline, CDR1 SGHTA and CDR2 FQGNSA. V was clipped by 7 bases and J by 7 bases; unmatched bases: 10. This CDR3 comprises 13 residues. The CDR3 protein is CASNRPGQSEQYF. For the CDR3, the DNA is TGTGCCAGCAACCGCCCGGGACAGAGTGAGCAGTACTTC.

The chain recombines TRBV12-3 or TRBV12-4 with TRBJ2-7; no firm D call. The CDR3 consists of 12 residues. The ends were cut back, 5 bases at V and 5 bases at J, with 10 bases in the middle. The chain's CDR3 is CASSQDTNEQYF. CDR3 coding DNA: TGTGCCAGCAGTCAAGACACCAACGAGCAGTACTTC.

This clone was observed a handful of times. The genes are TRBV11-3 and TRBJ2-1, with 10 positions matching TRBD2. Germline lookup yields CDR1 SGHNT and CDR2 YENEEA. The junction had 9 bases not matched to a gene; V was cut back by 4 bases and J by 9 bases. This CDR3 comprises 15 residues. The CDR3 protein is CASSSSGGARGEQFF. The CDR3 DNA follows: TGTGCCAGCAGCTCGAGCGGGGGGGCCAGGGGTGAGCAGTTCTTC.

This chain links TRBV4-1 with TRBJ2-1; TRBD2 aligns across 10 bases. Unmatched junction bases numbered 12, after V lost 0 bases and J lost 4 bases. CDR1 is MGHRA and CDR2 is YSYEKL in the germline V gene. CDR3 length: 19 residues. CDR3: CASSQDPSGGAQSYNEQFF. The CDR3 coding sequence is TGCGCCAGCAGCCAAGATCCAAGCGGGGGGGCCCAGTCATACAATGAGCAGTTCTTC.

The V gene is TRBV18, the J gene TRBJ1-2, with unresolved D. Trimming took 4 bases from V and 3 from J, leaving 6 bases between them. The length of the CDR3 is 12 residues. From germline, CDR1 is KGHSH and CDR2 LQKENI. This CDR3 reads CASSLEDYGYTF. CDR3 bases: TGTGCCAGCTCACTAGAAGACTATGGCTACACCTTC.

The rearrangement joins TRBV5-6 to TRBJ2-7, with 7 bases matching TRBD1. This CDR3 contains 13 residues. Germline V gene lookup returns CDR1 SGHDT and CDR2 YYEEEE. Trimming removed 4 bases from V and 3 bases from J; junction bases left unmatched: 4. CDR3: CASSTTGHYEQYF. The CDR3 coding sequence is TGTGCCAGCAGCACGACAGGGCACTACGAGCAGTACTTC.

V and J are TRBV6-1 and TRBJ1-6; unclear D gene. With 2 bases removed from V and 7 bases from J, the gap between germline ends came to 18 bases. The CDR3 length is 17 residues. Germline assignment: CDR1 MNHNS and CDR2 SASEGT. Here the CDR3 reads CASSETGWGVSNSPLHF. CDR3 bases: TGTGCCAGCAGTGAAACCGGCTGGGGAGTCTCAAATTCACCCCTCCACTTT.

V usage is TRBV15 and J usage is TRBJ1-6, with D perhaps TRBD1 (5 bases). Germline loops: CDR1 LNHNV, CDR2 YYDKDF (reference sequence). The CDR3 is made up of 16 amino acids. V lost 0 bases, J lost 6 bases, and 12 bases lay in between. CDR3 sequence reads: CATSRDIGDSNSPLHF. CDR3 in DNA: TGTGCCACCAGCAGAGATATCGGGGACTCTAATTCACCCCTCCACTTT. The full variable domain, in which reference TRBV15 and TRBJ1-6 provide the parts outside the CDR3, is DAMVIQNPRYQVTQFGKPVTLSCSQTLNHNVMYWYQQKSSQAPKLLFHYYDKDFNNEADTPDNFQSRRPNTSFCFLDIRSPGLGDTAMYLCATSRDIGDSNSPLHFGNGTRLTVT.

The V gene is TRBV19, the J gene TRBJ2-1; 14 bases agree with TRBD2. The CDR3 is 17 amino acids. After removal of 4 bases from V and 6 bases from J, the junction contained 8 bases not matched to a gene. From germline, CDR1 is LNHDA and CDR2 SQIVND (reference sequence). Here the CDR3 reads CASSKGTSGSSVNEQFF. CDR3 nucleotide sequence: TGTGCCAGTAGTAAGGGGACTAGCGGGAGTTCGGTCAATGAGCAGTTCTTC.

In its sample, this clone was seen a few times. The J gene is TRBJ2-1, the V gene TRBV19; 10 bases are shared with TRBD2. Trimming cost V 2 bases and J 2 bases; bases outside gene matches: 9. Germline V gene data show CDR1 as LNHDA and CDR2 as SQIVND (reference sequence). The CDR3 length is 18 residues. CDR3 sequence: CASSISPGAGGPYNEQFF. DNA for the CDR3: TGTGCCAGTAGTATATCCCCAGGAGCGGGAGGGCCCTACAATGAGCAGTTCTTC.

In DNA, the CDR3 is TGTGCCAGCAGCTTAACAGGGCGGCACGGGGAGCTGTTTTTT. Protein sequence: CASSLTGRHGELFF. The chain links TRBV11-2 to TRBJ2-2; TRBD1 is a possible D gene (6 bases). Germline V gene data show CDR1 as SGHAT and CDR2 as FQNNGV. CDR3 length: 14 residues. V was pared by 2 bases and J by 7 bases, with 11 bases between.